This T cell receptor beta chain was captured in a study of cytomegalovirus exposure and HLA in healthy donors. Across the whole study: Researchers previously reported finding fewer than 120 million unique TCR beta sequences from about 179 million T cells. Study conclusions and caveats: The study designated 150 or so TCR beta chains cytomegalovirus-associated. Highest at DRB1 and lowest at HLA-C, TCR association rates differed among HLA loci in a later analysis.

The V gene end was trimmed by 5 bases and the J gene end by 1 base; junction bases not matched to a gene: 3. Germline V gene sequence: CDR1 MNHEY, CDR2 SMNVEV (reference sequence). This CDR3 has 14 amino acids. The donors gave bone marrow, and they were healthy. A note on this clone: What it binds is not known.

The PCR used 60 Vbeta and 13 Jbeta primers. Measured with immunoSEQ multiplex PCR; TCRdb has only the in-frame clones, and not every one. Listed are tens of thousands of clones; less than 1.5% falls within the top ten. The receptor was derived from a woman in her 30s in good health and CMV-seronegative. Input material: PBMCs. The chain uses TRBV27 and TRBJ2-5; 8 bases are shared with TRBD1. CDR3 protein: CASSKDRVQETQYF. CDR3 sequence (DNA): TGTGCCAGCAGTAAGGACAGGGTCCAAGAGACCCAGTACTTC.